This T cell receptor beta chain was identified in a study of blood T cell repertoires in COVID-19. About the research overall: Collection of acute and convalescent COVID-19 samples took place in the United States, Italy and Spain. Sources were T cells, B-cell-depleted T cells, or PBMCs; the material itself was cDNA or gDNA.

Per the authors' pipeline: By means of reference gene primer amplification, nucleated cell counts were estimated. Clones were read by immunoSEQ multiplex PCR, and TCRdb kept only the in-frame ones, dropping some. The V and J calls and the clone size are those of that table, but D and trimming were determined from the DNA. This table has about 87,000 clones, 86% appearing once. There are 16 residues in the CDR3. The rearrangement uses TRBV1 and TRBJ2-1; no DNA check was done on the table's D call, TRBD2. TRBV1 is assigned pseudogene status. Sequencing was done on a sample of peripheral blood. This sequence was found in a human donor in a cohort sampled during active COVID-19. The CDR3 loop is CTSSQASGDSYNEQFF. CDR3 DNA: TGCACCAGCAGCCAAGCTAGCGGGGACTCCTACAATGAGCAGTTCTTC.